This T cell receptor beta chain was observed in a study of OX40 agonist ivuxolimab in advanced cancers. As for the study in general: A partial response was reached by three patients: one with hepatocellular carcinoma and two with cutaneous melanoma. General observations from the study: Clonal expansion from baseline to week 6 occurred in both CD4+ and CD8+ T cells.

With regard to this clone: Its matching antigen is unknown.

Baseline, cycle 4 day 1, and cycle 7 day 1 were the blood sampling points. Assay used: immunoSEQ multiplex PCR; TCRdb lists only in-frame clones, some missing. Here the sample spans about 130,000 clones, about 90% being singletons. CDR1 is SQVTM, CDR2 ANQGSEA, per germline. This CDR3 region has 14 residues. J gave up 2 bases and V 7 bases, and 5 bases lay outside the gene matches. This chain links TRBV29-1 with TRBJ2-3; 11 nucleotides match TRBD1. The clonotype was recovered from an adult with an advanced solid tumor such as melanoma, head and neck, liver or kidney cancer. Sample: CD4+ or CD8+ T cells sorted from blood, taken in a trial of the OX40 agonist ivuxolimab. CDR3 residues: CSAGDRGVTDTQYF. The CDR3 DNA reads TGCAGCGCTGGGGACAGGGGGGTCACAGATACGCAGTATTTT.